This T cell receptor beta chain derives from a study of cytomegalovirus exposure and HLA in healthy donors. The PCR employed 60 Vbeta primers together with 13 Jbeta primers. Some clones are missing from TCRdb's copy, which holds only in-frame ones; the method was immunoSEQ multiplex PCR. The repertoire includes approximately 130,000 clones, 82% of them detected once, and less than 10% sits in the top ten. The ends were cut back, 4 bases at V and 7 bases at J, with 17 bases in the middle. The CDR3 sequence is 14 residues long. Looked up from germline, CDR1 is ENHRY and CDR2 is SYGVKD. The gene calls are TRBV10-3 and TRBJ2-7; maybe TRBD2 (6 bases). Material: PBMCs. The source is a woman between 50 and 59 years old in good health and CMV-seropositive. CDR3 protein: CAISGGTGPSEQYF. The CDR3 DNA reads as TGTGCCATCAGTGGGGGGACTGGGCCTAGTGAGCAGTACTTC.